These 23 T cell receptor beta chains were all obtained from the same sample, sequenced in a study of T cell repertoires in cytomegalovirus infection. MiXCR, run by TCRdb on the reads, gives a single entry per CDR3 protein. The sample gives 480,000 or so distinct CDR3 sequences, around 10% of which show up once; 10% is in the top ten. Sequenced sample: PBMCs. These TCRs come from a human donor in good health (CMV status not recorded). Some clones in this sample may be carry-over from other donors' samples.

This clonotype was seen many times. V is TRBV7-2 and J is TRBJ2-5; D is unresolved. The CDR3 is 14 residues long. Trimming pared 5 bases from V and 5 bases from J, leaving 15 bases between. Germline CDR1 is SGHTA and CDR2 is FQGNSA. CDR3 loop: CASSPPPGRETQYF. The CDR3 coding sequence is TGTGCCAGCAGCCCTCCACCGGGTCGGGAGACCCAGTACTTC.

This clonotype was recorded many times. CDR3 protein: CASSSRTSGSPYEQYF. The CDR3 nucleotides read TGTGCCAGCAGTTCCCGGACTAGCGGGAGTCCCTACGAGCAGTACTTC. J is TRBJ2-7 and V is TRBV7-2; 13 nucleotides agree with TRBD2. This CDR3 has 16 residues. Unmatched junction bases numbered 7, after V lost 6 bases and J lost 2 bases. Germline V gene lookup returns CDR1 SGHTA and CDR2 FQGNSA.

This chain connects TRBV20-1 to TRBJ2-7; perhaps TRBD2 as D (6 bases). The CDR3 totals 14 residues. Trimming removed 3 bases from V and 0 bases from J, with 12 bases in between. The germline V gene encodes CDR1 DFQATT and CDR2 SNEGSKA (reference sequence). CDR3 nucleotides: TGCAGTGCTAGGCTCTCTAGCGACTCCTACGAGCAGTACTTC. Translation gives CSARLSSDSYEQYF.

Ten or more counts support this clonotype. V usage is TRBV5-6 and J usage is TRBJ1-2; no firm D call. The CDR3 has 13 amino acids. The germline V gene has CDR1 SGHDT and CDR2 YYEEEE. Trimming removed 4 bases at V and 4 bases at J, with 11 bases between. This CDR3 is CASSATIPYGYTF. CDR3 in DNA: TGTGCCAGCAGCGCCACGATTCCCTATGGCTACACCTTC.

This clonotype came up many times. The V and J genes are TRBV6-5 and TRBJ2-2; 10 nucleotides match TRBD2. Germline V gene sequence: CDR1 MNHEY, CDR2 SVGAGI. Trimming took 2 bases from V and 2 from J; bases not matched to a gene: 5. The CDR3 covers 17 residues. This CDR3 reads CASSYRLAGDNTGELFF. The CDR3 DNA sequence: TGTGCCAGCAGTTACCGACTAGCGGGTGATAACACCGGGGAGCTGTTTTTT.

This clonotype appeared a few times. The CDR3 loop reads CASSPLGLANTGELFF. The CDR3 nucleotides read TGTGCCAGCTCACCTCTTGGGCTAGCGAACACCGGGGAGCTGTTTTTT. The V call is TRBV18, the J call TRBJ2-2; D uncertain. V lost 3 bases to trimming and J lost 0 bases, with 11 bases between them. This CDR3 region has 16 residues. Germline CDR1 KGHSH, CDR2 LQKENI.

This clonotype was observed at least ten times. The chain is built from TRBV5-6 and TRBJ2-2; TRBD2 agrees at 9 bases. With 4 bases clipped from V and 3 bases from J, the junction kept 10 bases outside the gene matches. This CDR3 has 17 residues. Per germline, CDR1 SGHDT and CDR2 YYEEEE. The CDR3 is CASSPMVAGGHTGELFF. In nucleotides, the CDR3 is TGTGCCAGCAGCCCTATGGTTGCGGGAGGGCACACCGGGGAGCTGTTTTTT.

For this clonotype: With a much larger clone just one base away, this may be a read error. J is TRBJ2-1 and V is TRBV27; a possible D gene is TRBD1 (6 bases). Germline CDR1 reads MNHEY; CDR2 reads SMNVEV (reference sequence). The CDR3 is made up of 15 amino acids. The CDR3 DNA is TGTGCCAGCACCCTAGCCAGGGGTCTCTACAATGAGCGGTTCTTC. As protein: CASTLARGLYNERFF.

As to this clonotype: Being one base from a much bigger clone, this may be a read error. Because the CDR3 is missing its conserved closing phenylalanine or tryptophan, this is likely a read error. This sequence joins TRBV12-3 or TRBV12-4 and TRBJ2-7; possibly TRBD1 or TRBD2 for D (5 bases each). The CDR3 consists of 13 residues. V was cut by 3 bases and J by 4 bases, with 10 bases left in between. CDR3 nucleotides: TGTGCCAGCAGTTTGACGTGGGGGTACGAGCAGTACTCC. Translating gives CASSLTWGYEQYS.

This clonotype occurred many times. This chain connects TRBV12-3 or TRBV12-4 to TRBJ2-2; the D is unclear. Between the trimmed V and J ends, which lost 7 bases and 4 bases, there was a span of 22 bases. The CDR3 length is 17 residues. CDR3: CASTPGLGPMSTGELFF. The CDR3 region has the DNA TGTGCCAGCACTCCTGGGCTTGGCCCGATGAGCACCGGGGAGCTGTTTTTT.

A remark on this clonotype: This may come from a read error, since a much larger clone is one base off. The chain employs TRBV7-8 and TRBJ2-1; tentative D call: TRBD2 (6 bases). The DNA end is more similar to TRBJ2-7, so the J call may be wrong. Germline CDR1 and CDR2: SGHVS and FQNEAQ. The CDR3 covers 16 residues. The CDR3 is CASSSRLEGTYNEQYF. The CDR3 nucleotides are TGTGCCAGCAGCTCCAGACTAGAAGGGACGTACAATGAGCAGTACTTC.

This clonotype has only a few counts. This chain links TRBV29-1 with TRBJ1-2; no clear D. V shed 1 base and J shed 4 bases, with 10 bases lying between them. The CDR3 length is 13 residues. Looked up from germline, CDR1 is SQVTM and CDR2 is ANQGSEA. The CDR3 bases are TGCAGCGTTGAAGGGGTACTCCCCTATGGCTACACCTTC. It translates to CSVEGVLPYGYTF.

Many counts were recorded for this clonotype. This chain connects TRBV7-8 to TRBJ2-1; TRBD2 agrees at 12 bases. The CDR3 contains 15 residues. Unmatched junction bases numbered 6, after V lost 4 bases and J lost 8 bases. Germline V gene data show CDR1 as SGHVS and CDR2 as FQNEAQ. For the CDR3, the DNA is TGTGCCAGCAGCTCGATGACTAGCGGGAGCGATGAGCAGTTCTTC. It encodes CASSSMTSGSDEQFF.

The chain is built from TRBV20-1 and TRBJ2-5; D remains ambiguous. V lost 0 bases and J lost 7, with 12 bases in between. The CDR3 length is 13 residues. CDR1 and CDR2 from the germline V gene are DFQATT and SNEGSKA (reference sequence). CDR3 nucleotide sequence: TGCAGTGCTAGAGAGGGTGGATGGGGGACCCAGTACTTC. Its translation is CSAREGGWGTQYF.

For this clonotype: A read error is likely, as this CDR3 ends without the conserved phenylalanine or tryptophan. The chain links TRBV7-9 to TRBJ2-5, with D unresolved. The V end lost 2 bases, the J end lost 3 bases, and 10 bases lay between the germline ends. Germline V gives CDR1 SEHNR, CDR2 FQNEAQ (reference sequence). The length of the CDR3 is 14 residues. CDR3 sequence: CASSLSMGKETQYY. In DNA form, the CDR3 reads TGTGCCAGCAGCTTATCGATGGGGAAAGAGACCCAGTACTAC.

This clonotype has ten or more counts. J is TRBJ1-1 and V is TRBV11-2; a possible D gene is TRBD1 (6 bases). There are 15 residues in the CDR3. The germline V gene encodes CDR1 SGHAT and CDR2 FQNNGV. Deletions cut 5 bases from V and 2 bases from J, with 15 bases between. DNA of the CDR3: TGTGCCAGCAGCCCGACAGGAACTGCAAACACTGAAGCTTTCTTT. This sequence encodes CASSPTGTANTEAFF.

With respect to this clonotype: At one end, the junction sequence differs from germline, possibly due to a read error. This sequence joins TRBV2 and TRBJ2-1, with 9 bases fitting TRBD1. Germline V gene data show CDR1 as SNHLY and CDR2 as FYNNEI. The CDR3 spans 17 residues. The CDR3: CANSETTGTGPWNEQFF. CDR3 in DNA: TGTGCCAACAGTGAAACCACCGGGACAGGGCCCTGGAATGAGCAGTTCTTC.

This clonotype has a count of ten or more. The genes are TRBV19 and TRBJ2-4; D perhaps matches TRBD1 (6 bases). The CDR3 has 17 residues. Germline lookup yields CDR1 LNHDA and CDR2 SQIVND (reference sequence). Trimming left V 5 bases short and J 0 bases short, with 17 bases between. The CDR3 loop reads CASSPRWTDIAKNIQYF. As DNA, the CDR3 is TGTGCCAGTAGTCCTCGGTGGACAGATATAGCCAAAAACATTCAGTACTTC.

This sequence joins TRBV4-2 and TRBJ2-4; D gene unclear. V lost 0 bases and J 9 bases, leaving 12 bases between the germline ends. The CDR3 covers 14 residues. From germline, CDR1 is LGHNA and CDR2 YNFKEQ. The CDR3, as DNA: TGTGCCAGCAGCCAAGAATTAGCTGGTCCCATTCAGTACTTC. It codes for CASSQELAGPIQYF.

The table lists this clonotype with a few counts. CDR3 protein: CASSSRSLPTDTQYF. The DNA for the CDR3 is TGTGCCAGCAGCTCCCGTAGCCTTCCCACAGATACGCAGTATTTT. The chain couples TRBV9 to TRBJ2-3; no firm D call. Germline V gene lookup returns CDR1 SGDLS and CDR2 YYNGEE. The CDR3 sequence is 15 residues long. Trimming removed 4 bases from V and 2 bases from J, with 14 bases in between.

This clonotype was observed a few times. The chain couples TRBV12-5 to TRBJ1-2; maybe TRBD1 (6 bases). Trimming shortened V by 4 bases and J by 3 bases, and 12 bases separated the two germline ends. The germline CDR1 and CDR2 sequences are LGHNT and FRNRAP. The CDR3 spans 14 residues. CDR3 in amino acids: CASGSGGLDYGYTF. The CDR3 bases are TGTGCTAGTGGTTCCGGGGGGCTGGACTATGGCTACACCTTC.

This clonotype has a count of ten or more. The V gene is TRBV7-8, the J gene TRBJ2-5; D is undetermined. CDR1 is SGHVS, CDR2 FQNEAQ, per germline. Trimming left V 7 bases short and J 4 bases short, with 25 bases between. The CDR3 length is 17 residues. This CDR3 reads CASTSFFGPSGSETQYF. The DNA of the CDR3 is TGTGCCAGCACCTCCTTTTTTGGTCCGTCCGGTTCAGAGACCCAGTACTTC.

V and J are TRBV3-1 and TRBJ2-2; TRBD2 matches 8 bases. This CDR3 has 18 amino acids. Germline assignment: CDR1 LGHDT and CDR2 YNNKEL (reference sequence). Losses at the gene ends were 0 bases for V and 2 bases for J; bases not matched to a gene: 8. CDR3 sequence (DNA): TGTGCCAGCAGCCAAGATGTCGCGGGGGGCCTCAACACCGGGGAGCTGTTTTTT. Translating gives CASSQDVAGGLNTGELFF.